Included here is one TCR beta chain sequence, with context. Its antigen is currently unknown. TCRdb's table, derived via immunoSEQ multiplex PCR, lists solely in-frame clones and lacks some. Of more than 100,000 clones listed, 93% are singletons. This specimen comes from a study of T cell responses to AZD1222 COVID-19 vaccine. Whole-study findings and limits: White British ancestry dominated among donors, who included more females, and clonal diversity was possibly underestimated.

Germline V gene data show CDR1 as MNHNY and CDR2 as SVGAGI (reference sequence). CDR3 length equals 18 residues. J was trimmed by 5 bases and V by 5 bases; bases with no gene match: 14. The genes are TRBV6-6 and TRBJ2-2; the match to TRBD2 covers 10 bases. Sample: peripheral blood, taken 28 days after the second AZD1222 dose. The TCR comes from an adult who received the AZD1222 COVID-19 vaccine. DNA of the CDR3: TGTGCCAGCAGTCCCCGGACTAGCGGAAGTATAAGAACCGGGGAGCTGTTTTTT. Protein: CASSPRTSGSIRTGELFF.